A single T cell receptor beta chain is shown here with its context. Per the germline V gene, CDR1 is SGHRS and CDR2 is YFSETQ. The CDR3 extends over 11 amino acids. V was shortened by 4 bases and J by 3 bases, with 4 bases between the two germline ends. This sample is drawn from a study of cytomegalovirus exposure and HLA in healthy donors. Use of 60 Vbeta and 13 Jbeta primers characterized the PCR. As originally analysed: It was a later analysis that counted tens of millions of unique TCR beta chains, of which roughly 10 million were shared. Profiling relied on immunoSEQ multiplex PCR, and the TCRdb table lists in-frame clones only, not all of them. For V, J and clone size, that table is used; D and trimming come from the DNA. The sample lists tens of thousands of clones, roughly 79% occurring once.

The clonotype comes from a male donor in good health and CMV-seronegative. V and J are TRBV5-1 and TRBJ2-5; D remains ambiguous. Sequenced sample: PBMCs. This CDR3 reads CASSTEETQYF. In DNA form, the CDR3 reads TGCGCCAGCAGCACAGAAGAGACCCAGTACTTC. Combining the CDR3 with reference TRBV5-1 and TRBJ2-5 gives the whole variable domain KAGVTQTPRYLIKTRGQQVTLSCSPISGHRSVSWYQQTPGQGLQFLFEYFSETQRNKGNFPGRFSGRQFSNSRSEMNVSTLELGDSALYLCASSTEETQYFGPGTRLLVL.